The 15 T cell receptor beta chains listed next were all sequenced from one sample in a study of T cell responses to AZD1222 COVID-19 vaccine. TCRdb's table, derived via immunoSEQ multiplex PCR, lists solely in-frame clones and lacks some. Of fewer than 120,000 clones in the sample, under 95% were seen once. Material: peripheral blood, obtained on day 0 of AZD1222 vaccination. These receptors came from an adult in good health.

This chain uses TRBV5-6 with TRBJ2-6; D is uncertain. CDR1 is SGHDT and CDR2 is YYEEEE in the germline V gene. The CDR3 extends over 15 amino acids. With 0 bases removed from V and 0 bases from J, the gap between germline ends came to 4 bases. CDR3 loop: CASSLAVSGANVLTF. The CDR3 DNA reads as TGTGCCAGCAGCTTGGCAGTCTCTGGGGCCAACGTCCTGACTTTC.

With respect to this clone: Other DNA sequences of this sample code for an identical CDR3. V usage is TRBV12-3 or TRBV12-4 and J usage is TRBJ1-1; unclear D gene. The CDR3 is made up of 12 amino acids. V dropped 6 bases and J dropped 3 bases, with 8 bases sitting between them. Here the CDR3 reads CASSLRDTEAFF. In nucleotides, the CDR3 is TGTGCCAGCAGCCTCCGGGACACTGAAGCTTTCTTT.

The chain employs TRBV11-3 and TRBJ1-1; D is unresolved. The CDR3 sequence is 14 residues long. Germline assignment: CDR1 SGHNT and CDR2 YENEEA. Trimming shortened V by 1 base and J by 4 bases, and 10 bases separated the two germline ends. Written as DNA, the CDR3 is TGTGCCAGCAGCTTAGTGGTCGCGGGCACTGAAGCTTTCTTT. This translates into CASSLVVAGTEAFF.

The chain is built from TRBV4-1 and TRBJ1-1; D call uncertain. Germline assignment: CDR1 MGHRA and CDR2 YSYEKL. V lost 0 bases to trimming and J lost 0 bases, with 8 bases between them. This CDR3 contains 15 residues. This CDR3 is CASSQEAALNTEAFF. CDR3 DNA: TGCGCCAGCAGCCAAGAGGCAGCCCTGAACACTGAAGCTTTCTTT.

The rearrangement links TRBV15 to TRBJ2-2; tentatively, D is TRBD2 (6 bases). V lost 4 bases and J 9 bases, leaving 12 bases between the germline ends. CDR1 and CDR2 (germline): LNHNV, YYDKDF (reference sequence). This CDR3 has 13 amino acids. CDR3 region: CATSIAAGRELFF. The CDR3 nucleotides are TGTGCCACCAGCATAGCGGCAGGCCGGGAGCTGTTTTTT. The full variable domain, completed using reference TRBV15 and TRBJ2-2, is DAMVIQNPRYQVTQFGKPVTLSCSQTLNHNVMYWYQQKSSQAPKLLFHYYDKDFNNEADTPDNFQSRRPNTSFCFLDIRSPGLGDTAMYLCATSIAAGRELFFGEGSRLTVL.

The chain uses TRBV19 and TRBJ1-4; unclear D gene. The length of the CDR3 is 17 residues. Germline V gene lookup returns CDR1 LNHDA and CDR2 SQIVND (reference sequence). The germline V and J ends were trimmed by 0 bases and 7 bases, with 18 bases remaining between them. CDR3 nucleotides: TGTGCCAGTAGTATAGATCTATACTACTCAGCAGGTGAAAAACTGTTTTTT. This gives the protein CASSIDLYYSAGEKLFF.

The chain carries TRBV9 and TRBJ2-2; 8 nucleotides agree with TRBD1. Germline loops: CDR1 SGDLS, CDR2 YYNGEE. The CDR3 is 14 amino acids. Germline trimming cut 6 bases from V and 5 bases from J; bases unmatched to any gene: 6. CDR3 DNA sequence: TGTGCCAGCAACATAGACAGGGGAACCGGGGAGCTGTTTTTT. This codes for CASNIDRGTGELFF.

This CDR3 is CASSRQGSGYTF. In DNA form, the CDR3 reads TGTGCCAGCAGCAGACAAGGATCCGGCTACACCTTC. The chain links TRBV6-6 to TRBJ1-2; no firm D call. This CDR3 has 12 residues. With 6 bases removed from V and 8 bases from J, the gap between germline ends came to 13 bases. Germline CDR1 is MNHNY and CDR2 is SVGAGI (reference sequence).

The chain is built from TRBV5-1 and TRBJ2-5; D possibly uses TRBD1 or TRBD2 (6 bases each). Trimming left V 4 bases short and J 2 bases short, with 9 bases between. CDR3 length: 13 amino acids. Germline values: CDR1 SGHRS, CDR2 YFSETQ. CDR3 in amino acids: CASSGGRQETQYF. CDR3 bases: TGCGCCAGCAGCGGGGGGCGGCAAGAGACCCAGTACTTC.

The rearrangement links TRBV27 to TRBJ2-7; TRBD2 matches 8 bases. With 3 bases clipped from V and 2 bases from J, the junction kept 6 bases outside the gene matches. The CDR3 totals 15 residues. Germline V gene lookup returns CDR1 MNHEY and CDR2 SMNVEV (reference sequence). The CDR3 region has the DNA TGTGCCAGCAGTTTGGGCACTAGCGGCCCCTACGAGCAGTACTTC. This codes for CASSLGTSGPYEQYF.

The sample holds a few counts of this clone. The chain couples TRBV5-4 to TRBJ1-4; D is possibly TRBD1 (6 bases). The CDR3 covers 15 residues. V was pared by 4 bases and J by 5 bases, with 15 bases between. Looked up from germline, CDR1 is SGHNT and CDR2 is YYREEE (reference sequence). The DNA of the CDR3 is TGTGCCAGCAGCCTAAGGGGGGGGCAAAATGAAAAACTGTTTTTT. Amino acid sequence: CASSLRGGQNEKLFF.

This rearrangement joins TRBV27 to TRBJ1-5; D remains ambiguous. V was pared by 3 bases and J by 3 bases, with 6 bases between. The CDR3 is 13 amino acids. Germline lookup yields CDR1 MNHEY and CDR2 SMNVEV (reference sequence). The CDR3 nucleotides are TGTGCCAGCAGTTTCAGGTTCAATCAGCCCCAGCATTTT. It codes for CASSFRFNQPQHF.

The chain employs TRBV7-9 and TRBJ1-2; D call uncertain. V lost 4 bases to trimming and J lost 7 bases, with 19 bases between them. Germline V CDR1 and CDR2: SEHNR, FQNEAQ (reference sequence). The CDR3 totals 15 residues. The CDR3: CASSSKGLPESGYTF. The CDR3 coding sequence is TGTGCCAGCAGCTCCAAAGGGCTCCCGGAGTCTGGCTACACCTTC.

This clone has a handful of counts. This sample includes further DNA sequences coding for the same CDR3. This chain links TRBV7-9 with TRBJ1-2; D is undetermined. Between the trimmed V and J ends, which lost 1 base and 2 bases, there was a span of 5 bases. Per germline, CDR1 SEHNR and CDR2 FQNEAQ (reference sequence). CDR3 length: 13 residues. The DNA of the CDR3 is TGTGCCAGCAGCTTAGGCAGAAACTATGGCTACACCTTC. It is translated as CASSLGRNYGYTF.

This sequence joins TRBV12-3 or TRBV12-4 and TRBJ1-2, with no clear D. The CDR3 spans 12 residues. V lost 7 bases and J lost 5, with 11 bases in between. CDR3 sequence: CASTPLGYGYTF. Here the CDR3 DNA reads TGTGCCAGCACCCCCCTGGGGTATGGCTACACCTTC.